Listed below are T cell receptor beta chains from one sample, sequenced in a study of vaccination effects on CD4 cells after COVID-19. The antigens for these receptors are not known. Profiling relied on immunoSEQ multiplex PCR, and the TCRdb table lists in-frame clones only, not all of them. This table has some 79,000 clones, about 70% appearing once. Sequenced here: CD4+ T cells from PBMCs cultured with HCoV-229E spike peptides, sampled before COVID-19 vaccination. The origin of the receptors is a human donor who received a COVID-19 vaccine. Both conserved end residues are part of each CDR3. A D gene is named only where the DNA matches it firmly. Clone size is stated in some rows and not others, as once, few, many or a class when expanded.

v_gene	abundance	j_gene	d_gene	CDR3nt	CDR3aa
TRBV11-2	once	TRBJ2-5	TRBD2	TGTGCCAGCAGCAGACCCGGTAGCGGGGGACAAGAGACCCAGTACTTC	CASSRPGSGGQETQYF
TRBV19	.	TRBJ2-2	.	TGTGCCAGTAGTCTTAGGTACACCGGGGAGCTGTTTTTT	CASSLRYTGELFF
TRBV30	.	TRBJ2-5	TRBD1	TGTGCCTGGAGGATTACAGGGGTAGAGACCCAGTACTTC	CAWRITGVETQYF
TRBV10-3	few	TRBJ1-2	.	TGTGCCATCAATGGGGACCGGACCGGTGGCTACACCTTC	CAINGDRTGGYTF
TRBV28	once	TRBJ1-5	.	TGTGCCAGCAGACCCACCGTCCTGTCTCAGCCCCAGCATTTT	CASRPTVLSQPQHF
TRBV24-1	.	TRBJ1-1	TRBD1	TGTGCCACCAGTGAGGGGACAGGGGTGAACACTGAAGCTTTCTTT	CATSEGTGVNTEAFF
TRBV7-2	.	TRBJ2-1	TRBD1	TGTGCCAGCAGCTCCAGGACAGGGTCTTATGAGCAGTTCTTC	CASSSRTGSYEQFF
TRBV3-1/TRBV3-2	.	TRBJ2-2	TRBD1	TGTGCCAGCAGCCGATCGGGACAGGGAGGGTCCGGGGAGCTGTTTTTT	CASSRSGQGGSGELFF
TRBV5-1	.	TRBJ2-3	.	TGCGCCAGCAGCTTGCCCGGCGTCACTGCGCAGTATTTT	CASSLPGVTAQYF
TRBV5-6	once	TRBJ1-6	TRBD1	TGTGCCAGCAGCTTGTGGACAGGGCTTAATTCACCCCTCCACTTT	CASSLWTGLNSPLHF
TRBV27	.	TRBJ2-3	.	TGTGCCAGCAGTTTTATGGGACCCCGGGGGAGATTGGCAGATACGCAGTATTTT	CASSFMGPRGRLADTQYF
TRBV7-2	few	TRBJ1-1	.	TGTGCCAGCAGCCTAATTAGAAAAGAAGCTTTCTTT	CASSLIRKEAFF
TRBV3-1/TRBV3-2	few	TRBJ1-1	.	TGTGCCAGCAGCCAAGGATTCACTGGCGACACTGAAGCTTTCTTT	CASSQGFTGDTEAFF
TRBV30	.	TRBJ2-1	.	TGTGCCTGGATGGGTAGGGGACGCCCCAATGAGCAGTTCTTC	CAWMGRGRPNEQFF
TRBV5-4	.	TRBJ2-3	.	TGTGCCAGCAGCTTCATCACTAGCACAGATACGCAGTATTTT	CASSFITSTDTQYF
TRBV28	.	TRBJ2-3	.	TGTGCCAGAAACCGCCTTCAGGGTAGTAACACAGATACGCAGTATTTT	CARNRLQGSNTDTQYF
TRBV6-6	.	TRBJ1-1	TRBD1	TGTGCCAGCAGTTATCCGACAGGGGGTACTAATGAAGCTTTCTTT	CASSYPTGGTNEAFF
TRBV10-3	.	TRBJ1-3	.	TGTGCCATCAGTGAGTCAACGGTCTCTGGAAACACCATATATTTT	CAISESTVSGNTIYF
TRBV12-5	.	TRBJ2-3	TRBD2	TGTGCTAGTGGTCCGGGACTAACTGGGGATACGCAGTATTTT	CASGPGLTGDTQYF
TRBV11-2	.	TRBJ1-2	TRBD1	TGTGCCAGCAGCTTTCTTGACAGGGCCTATGGCTACACCTTC	CASSFLDRAYGYTF
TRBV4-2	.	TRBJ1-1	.	TGTGCCAGCAGCCAAGTCGTAGTAGGAGACCAAGGGAACACTGAAGCTTTCTTT	CASSQVVVGDQGNTEAFF
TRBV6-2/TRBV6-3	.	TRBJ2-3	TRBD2	TGTGCCAGCAGTTACTCGTCTAGCGGATCCGAGGCGCAGTATTTT	CASSYSSSGSEAQYF
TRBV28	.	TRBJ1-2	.	TGTGCCAGCAGTCCACGGACAGCCGCTAACTATGGCTACACCTTC	CASSPRTAANYGYTF
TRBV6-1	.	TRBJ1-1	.	TGTGCCAGCAGTGAAGTTATGGGGCTCACTGAAGCTTTCTTT	CASSEVMGLTEAFF
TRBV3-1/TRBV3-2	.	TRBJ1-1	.	TGTGCCAGCAGCCAATCTGGCCGGAACACTGAAGCTTTCTTT	CASSQSGRNTEAFF
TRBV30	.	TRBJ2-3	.	TGTGCCTGGAGTGGGGGAACTAGCACAGATACGCAGTATTTT	CAWSGGTSTDTQYF
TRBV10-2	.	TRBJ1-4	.	TGCGCCAGCAGTGATCGGGGAAGGGGTGAAAAACTGTTTTTT	CASSDRGRGEKLFF
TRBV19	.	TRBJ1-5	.	TGTGCCAGTAGTGTGACACGGACAGTGGACAATCAGCCCCAGCATTTT	CASSVTRTVDNQPQHF
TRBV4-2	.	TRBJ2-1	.	TGTGCCAGCAGCCAACCCCGGGACTCCCGCCCCTACAATGAGCAGTTCTTC	CASSQPRDSRPYNEQFF
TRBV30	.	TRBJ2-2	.	TGTGCCTGGAGTATGGGTCCGCGGGCCGGGGAGCTGTTTTTT	CAWSMGPRAGELFF
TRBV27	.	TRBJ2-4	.	TGTGCCAGCAGAGTGGGGGTAGCCAAAAACATTCAGTACTTC	CASRVGVAKNIQYF
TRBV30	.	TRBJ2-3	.	TGTGCCTGGAGCGAAGATACTAGCACAGATACGCAGTATTTT	CAWSEDTSTDTQYF
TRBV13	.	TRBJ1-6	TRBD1	TGTGCCAGCAGCTTAGAGGGACAGTTTCCCGATTCACCCCTCCACTTT	CASSLEGQFPDSPLHF
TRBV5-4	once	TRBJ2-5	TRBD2	TGTGCCAGCAGCCCGAGGGTGTCTAGCGGGGGGTACCAAGAGACCCAGTACTTC	CASSPRVSSGGYQETQYF
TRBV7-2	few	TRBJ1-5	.	TGTGCCAGCAGCTTAGACCCCTCGGGGCAGCCCCAGCATTTT	CASSLDPSGQPQHF
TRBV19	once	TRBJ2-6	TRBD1	TGTGCCAGTAGTACTCGGACAGGGGGCTCCCCTGGGGCCAACGTCCTGACTTTC	CASSTRTGGSPGANVLTF
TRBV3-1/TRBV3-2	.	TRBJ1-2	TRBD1	TGTGCCAGCAGCTTTACAGGGGGCCGCTATGGCTACACCTTC	CASSFTGGRYGYTF
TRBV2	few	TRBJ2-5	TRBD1	TGTGCCAGCAGCGACAGGGGGCGGATGGAGACCCAGTACTTC	CASSDRGRMETQYF
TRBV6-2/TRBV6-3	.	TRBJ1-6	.	TGTGCCAGCAGTTACGTCCAACTAGGCTCACCCCTCCACTTT	CASSYVQLGSPLHF
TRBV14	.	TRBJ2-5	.	TGTGCCAGCAGCCCTGGGTGGGAGACCCAGTACTTC	CASSPGWETQYF
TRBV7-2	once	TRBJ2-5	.	TGTGCCAGCAGCTTAGTTGGCACAGAGACCCAGTACTTC	CASSLVGTETQYF
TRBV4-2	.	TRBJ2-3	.	TGTGCCAGCAGCCAAGACTATACCGATACGCAGTATTTT	CASSQDYTDTQYF
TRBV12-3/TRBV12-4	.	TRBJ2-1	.	TGTGCCAGCAGTTTGAATAGGGCCAATGAGCAGTTCTTC	CASSLNRANEQFF
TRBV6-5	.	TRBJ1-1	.	TGTGCCAGCAGTTACTCTCCATTGAACACTGAAGCTTTCTTT	CASSYSPLNTEAFF
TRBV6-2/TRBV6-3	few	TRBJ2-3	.	TGTGCCAGCAGTTACTTAGGCCCCACAGATACGCAGTATTTT	CASSYLGPTDTQYF
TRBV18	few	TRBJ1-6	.	TGTGCCAGCTCTCAGGGGACCCGATCGTATAATTCACCCCTCCACTTT	CASSQGTRSYNSPLHF
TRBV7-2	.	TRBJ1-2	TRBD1	TGTGCCAGCAGCTTAGTAAGATCGGGACAGGGTAGCTATGGCTACACCTTC	CASSLVRSGQGSYGYTF
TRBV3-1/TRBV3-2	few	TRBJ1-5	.	TGTGCCAGCAGCCAAGGGGAGACAATAAAGAGCAATCAGCCCCAGCATTTT	CASSQGETIKSNQPQHF
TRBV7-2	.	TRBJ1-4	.	TGTGCCAGCAGCTTTCCCCGCGGACTAAATGAAAAACTGTTTTTT	CASSFPRGLNEKLFF
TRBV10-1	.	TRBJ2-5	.	TGCGCCAACCCGGACGGGGGAGAGACCCAGTACTTC	CANPDGGETQYF
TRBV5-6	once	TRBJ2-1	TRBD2	TGTGCCAGCAGCAATAGCGGGGTCACCGCCTACAATGAGCAGTTCTTC	CASSNSGVTAYNEQFF
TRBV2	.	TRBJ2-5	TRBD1	TGTGCCAGCAGTCCGCCTCAAGGGTTGACAGGGTTCCGTGAAGAGACCCAGTACTTC	CASSPPQGLTGFREETQYF
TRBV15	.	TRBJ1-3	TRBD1	TGTGCCACCAGGAGACAGGGGACCATATATTTT	CATRRQGTIYF
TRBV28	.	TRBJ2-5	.	TGTGCCAGCAGTTCCGCTCTACAGGGTTTTTCAGAGACCCAGTACTTC	CASSSALQGFSETQYF